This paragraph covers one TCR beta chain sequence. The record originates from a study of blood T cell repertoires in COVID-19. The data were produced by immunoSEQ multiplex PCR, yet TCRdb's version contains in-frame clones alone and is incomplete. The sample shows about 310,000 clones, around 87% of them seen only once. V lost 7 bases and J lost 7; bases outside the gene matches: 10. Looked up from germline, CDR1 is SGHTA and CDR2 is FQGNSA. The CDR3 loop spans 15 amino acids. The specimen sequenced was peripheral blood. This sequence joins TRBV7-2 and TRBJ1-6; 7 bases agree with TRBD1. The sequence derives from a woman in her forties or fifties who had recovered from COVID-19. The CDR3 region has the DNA TGTGCCAGCACCCTACAAGCAGGGGGGAATTCACCCCTCCACTTT. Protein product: CASTLQAGGNSPLHF.